This TCR beta chain was recovered during a study of cytomegalovirus exposure and HLA in healthy donors (dated by TCRdb to about 2017). As for the study more broadly: An earlier analysis of roughly 500 of the donors reported 250 to 300 Gb of sequence data and 117 million unique TCR beta sequences from roughly 180 million T cells. An early release covering roughly 640 HLA-typed donors comprised 250 to 350 gigabases of sequencing data and approximately 80 million unique TCR sequences. The genetic ancestry cluster associated with self-reported Caucasian donors included approximately 85% of the 398 genotyped donors. The study was designed to test whether signatures of past pathogen exposure could be identified by cataloging public T cell receptors. The T cell repertoires of 550 to 850 subjects were profiled by immunosequencing and related to cytomegalovirus serostatus. A separate validation cohort of 100 to 150 different subjects was used in addition to the roughly 700-subject first cohort. The study combined high-throughput TCR immunosequencing, statistical association of individual TCRs with disease status, and machine learning to predict cytomegalovirus infection status. A later analysis re-analyzed previously published TCR beta repertoires from hundreds of donors and added high-resolution HLA genotyping to study TCR occurrence patterns. The later analysis used no new phenotypic data to find candidate immune exposures, relying instead on TCR beta sequences and their occurrence across donors. An earlier analysis of around 580 of the donors used high-throughput TCR beta sequencing to judge whether each TCR beta V gene segment behaved as functional or pseudogenic. Donor age, sex, ethnicity and CMV serostatus were collected together with the repertoire data. Genome-wide SNP genotypes for about 60% of the 666 donors were used in a later genetic analysis, which treated that subset as a discovery cohort. Every repertoire in the discovery cohort had been generated on one and the same sequencing platform. Class I and class II HLA loci were covered by the typing at four-digit resolution. Typing coverage differed by locus: A, B, C, DRB1 and DQB1 were typed in roughly 620-640 donors, DQA1 in 522, DPA1 in approximately 600, and DPB1 in roughly 470. Roughly five DR-DQ haplotypes were handled as single units for association and clustering, since linkage in the cohort was strong. Among a few hundred genotyped donors of the cohort, an average of around 240,000 unique TCR beta nucleotide sequences were sequenced per donor, roughly a sixth of them non-productive.

The CDR3 numbers 15 residues from cysteine through phenylalanine. Only the CDR3 region is kept as DNA, spanning 45 bases read in frame from base 1. V ends up 7 bases short and J 5 bases short, with an unmatched junction base count of 10. According to the germline V gene, CDR1 reads MDHEN and CDR2 reads SYDVKM. The receptor library was made with the immunoSEQ multiplex PCR assay. A mixture of 60 forward primers for TCR Vbeta segments and 13 reverse primers for TCR Jbeta segments was used in the multiplex PCR. A multiplex PCR assay on genomic DNA amplified the CDR3 region of rearranged TCR beta genes. The Illumina HiSeq System was used to sequence the amplified TCR beta libraries as 87-base-pair reads. In the paper's pipeline: In a later analysis, roughly 80 million unique TCR beta chains were counted across the approximately 640 repertoires, and approximately 9.9 million of these chains were shared by at least two donors. Raw reads were error-corrected and collapsed into unique sequences by a nearest-neighbor algorithm in which closely related sequences were merged to remove PCR and sequencing errors. Alignment of CDR3 sequences to IMGT reference sequences was used to assign V, D and J gene segments. For a sequence to be retained, a match of at least six nucleotides was required to both a V gene segment and a J gene segment. Rearrangements were classified as productive when the CDR3 lacked stop codons and remained in frame with V and J, and all other rearrangements were classified as non-productive. Following IMGT convention, CDR3 was defined as the stretch from the second conserved V-encoded cysteine up to the conserved J-encoded phenylalanine. Sequences without an unambiguous match to a single V gene segment were excluded from the earlier analysis of about 600 of the donors. In an earlier analysis of several hundred of the donors, V segments were called functional above 56.7% productive rearrangements and were called segregating when the between-donor standard deviation exceeded 5%. A statistical classification framework was developed to diagnose cytomegalovirus status using the catalog of TCR beta chain sequences. A later analysis assigned V and J genes by comparing TCR nucleotide sequences with IMGT/GENE-DB human TR gene sequences. A later analysis assigned CDR3 sequences and most-parsimonious VDJ recombination scenarios with the TCRdist pipeline. A later analysis defined each TCR beta chain by its CDR3 amino acid sequence plus V-gene family, and excluded reads lacking a unique V-gene family. As a way to deal with suspected cross-contamination and a sequencing artifact, a later analysis dropped approximately 590 nucleotide sequences that were highly shared and had low generation probability. In a later analysis, a clonal expansion index for each public chain was calculated from normalized within-repertoire ranks of inferred template counts. In a later analysis, generation probabilities were computed with a VDJ recombination model fitted to out-of-frame rearrangements, and the resulting probabilities were checked against IGoR. A later analysis scored TCR-TCR, TCR-HLA and TCR-CMV co-occurrence with hypergeometric tests, applying a repertoire-size bias correction to TCR pairs. To estimate false discovery rates, a later analysis permuted the HLA or CMV assignments 20 times. In a later analysis, co-occurring TCRs were grouped using DBSCAN, and TCRdist sequence similarity was added for clustering within HLA-allele-positive subsets. Repertoires with fewer than 30,000 or more than 120,000 public chains, plus five repertoires with anomalous nucleotide sharing, were excluded from co-occurrence clustering. Not all clones reach the TCRdb copy of this immuneACCESS table, which keeps in-frame sequences only. Checked studies attribute under half of the gap to unresolved V genes and leave the rest unexplained. The DNA gave D and trimming, while V, J and clone size come from that table. Counted in this sample were 150,000 to 200,000 clones; 82% of them appeared once. Less than 2% of the sample belongs to the ten largest clones.

Here is what the overall study found, with its caveats: In a later genetic analysis, fewer N-insertions in productive TCRs were reported among donors in an Asian-associated ancestry cluster than the approximately 670-donor mean. When HLA alleles, especially DR and DQ, strongly co-occurred, attributing TCR associations to individual alleles was difficult. Compared with equally common non-associated chains, HLA-associated TCR beta chains in a later analysis were more clonally expanded and had lower generation probabilities. A group of highly shared sequence variants was considered likely to be a technical artifact of the sequencing pipeline. A later analysis found that most CMV-associated TCR beta chains appeared HLA-restricted, with HLA associations seemingly driven largely by CMV exposure. In both the original and validation cohorts, the classifier was reported to diagnose cytomegalovirus status with high specificity and sensitivity. A later analysis reported that several top co-occurrence clusters appeared linked to parvovirus B19, influenza, CMV and Epstein-Barr virus. A few of the identified cytomegalovirus-associated TCR beta chains were confirmed in vitro to be specific for cytomegalovirus antigens. It was suggested by the authors that the approach could potentially be generalized to other disease states and immunological phenotypes. Correlated functional status among segregating V segments might reflect linkage disequilibrium, but an unknown experimental factor could not be ruled out. Some IMGT-functional V segments, including TRBV6-2 and TRBV6-3, could not be told apart with the 87-base-pair reads, so those segments were excluded. Sequencing depth was assumed to be roughly uniform across donors in the presence/absence analyses, though that assumption may not hold. Broadly in line with IMGT annotations, most TCR beta V segments showed up in productive rearrangements about 87% or about 30% of the time in an earlier analysis of around 550 of the donors. In a later analysis, 15,000 to 20,000 TCR beta sequences were associated with specific HLA alleles at a false discovery rate of 0.05. An association between a missense DCLRE1C variant and V-gene and J-gene trimming of TCR beta chains was found in a later genetic analysis and replicated in an independent cohort. Because HLA typing was unavailable for some donors at each locus, only the typed subset was used in association tests. In the study, roughly 160 TCR beta chains were listed as associated with cytomegalovirus. In a later analysis, TCR association rates were found to vary across HLA loci, with the most associated TCRs seen for DRB1 alleles and the fewest for HLA-C alleles. This cohort had only TCR beta chains sequenced, and the lack of alpha or paired-chain data limited which features could be detected. Across donors, most TCR sequences were observed very rarely, whereas some public TCRs were present in many individuals. Immune exposure information for the cohort was limited to CMV serostatus. Some 15 rarely observed V segments, including chromosome 9 orphons, were excluded from the earlier analysis of approximately 500 of the donors because counts were too low. A further reported finding was that TCR beta sequences accurately predicted the HLA-A and HLA-B alleles for most subjects in the first cohort.

Points on this clone: It has no known antigen specificity. Per-base quality was not reported, and no clone a single base away is much larger than it.

In total, roughly 670 healthy bone marrow donors made up the cohort. At the time of sampling, every cohort member was nominally healthy, though immune exposures that went unrecorded were likely present. The donor was CMV seronegative and was included in the group of 352 seronegative cohort members. A peripheral blood sample was collected from each donor, and TCR beta sequencing was performed on peripheral blood mononuclear cells. The Qiagen DNeasy Blood Extraction Kit was used to extract genomic DNA from the blood cell samples. Rearrangement joined TRBV28 to TRBJ2-1; 8 middle bases align to TRBD2. This clonotype originated in a woman aged 18-29 years in good health and CMV-seronegative. The sample consisted of PBMCs. The nucleotide sequence reads as follows: TGTGCCAGCATTACATTCGGGCGGGGGGACAATGAGCAGTTCTTC. Its coded protein is CASITFGRGDNEQFF.